Following are 30 T cell receptor beta chains from one sample sequenced in a study of OX40 agonist ivuxolimab in advanced cancers. Profiled with immunoSEQ multiplex PCR; TCRdb holds only in-frame clones, not every one. The sample yields under 100,000 clones, roughly 89% seen once. The sequencing here drew on CD4+ or CD8+ T cells sorted from blood, taken in a trial of the OX40 agonist ivuxolimab. The origin of the receptors is an adult with an advanced solid tumor such as melanoma, head and neck, liver or kidney cancer.

The rearrangement links TRBV5-1 to TRBJ1-1; tentative D call: TRBD1 (5 bases). Germline CDR1 SGHRS, CDR2 YFSETQ. Trimming stripped 2 bases from V and 8 bases from J, with 13 bases between. The CDR3 consists of 13 residues. The CDR3 loop reads CASSFFSTDEAFF. The DNA for the CDR3 is TGCGCCAGCAGCTTTTTTTCGACAGACGAAGCTTTCTTT.

This rearrangement joins TRBV13 to TRBJ1-2; the D is unclear. CDR3 length: 16 residues. V lost 0 bases to trimming and J lost 0 bases, with 11 bases between them. The germline V gene has CDR1 PRHDT and CDR2 FYEKMQ (reference sequence). Here the CDR3 reads CASSLGPGSANYGYTF. The CDR3 nucleotides read TGTGCCAGCAGCTTAGGCCCAGGTTCAGCTAACTATGGCTACACCTTC.

The chain joins TRBV7-8 to TRBJ2-5, with 7 bases lining up with TRBD2. V trimming: 6 bases; J trimming: 2 bases; junction bases outside the gene matches: 6. CDR1 and CDR2 from the germline V gene are SGHVS and FQNEAQ. The CDR3 consists of 14 residues. The chain's CDR3 is CASRPRAGQETQYF. In DNA form, the CDR3 reads TGTGCCAGCAGACCACGAGCGGGGCAAGAGACCCAGTACTTC.

The V gene is TRBV9, the J gene TRBJ2-1; D is uncertain. Trimming removed 0 bases at V and 0 bases at J, with 10 bases between. The germline gives CDR1 SGDLS, CDR2 YYNGEE. This CDR3 region has 16 residues. As DNA, the CDR3 is TGTGCCAGCAGCGTAGTCTACCCTAGCTCCTACAATGAGCAGTTCTTC. It is translated as CASSVVYPSSYNEQFF. The full variable domain, in which reference TRBV9 and TRBJ2-1 provide the parts outside the CDR3, is DSGVTQTPKHLITATGQRVTLRCSPRSGDLSVYWYQQSLDQGLQFLIQYYNGEERAKGNILERFSAQQFPDLHSELNLSSLELGDSALYFCASSVVYPSSYNEQFFGPGTRLTVL.

This clone was seen a single time. The V gene is TRBV6-5, the J gene TRBJ1-2, with 9 bases aligning to TRBD1. CDR1 and CDR2 (germline): MNHEY, SVGAGI. The CDR3 is 14 amino acids. Unmatched junction bases numbered 5, after V lost 4 bases and J lost 5 bases. For the CDR3, the DNA is TGTGCCAGCAGTTCGGGACAGGGTCTGTATGGCTACACCTTC. This codes for CASSSGQGLYGYTF.

This clone was seen just once. This chain joins TRBV27 and TRBJ2-7; 10 nucleotides align to TRBD2. The CDR3 has 14 amino acids. With V trimmed by 6 bases and J by 1 base, 3 bases remained unmatched. Germline assignment: CDR1 MNHEY and CDR2 SMNVEV (reference sequence). This CDR3 is CASRASGRSYEQYF. The DNA of the CDR3 is TGTGCCAGCAGAGCTAGCGGGAGATCCTACGAGCAGTACTTC.

The V and J genes are TRBV21-1 and TRBJ2-6. TRBV21-1 is a pseudogene segment. The CDR3 totals 14 residues. CDR3: CASTGEDGANVLTF. CDR3 sequence (DNA): TGTGCCAGCACCGGCGAGGACGGGGCCAACGTCCTGACTTTC.

This chain uses TRBV18 with TRBJ2-2; no definite D call. The CDR3 sequence is 15 residues long. The germline V gene encodes CDR1 KGHSH and CDR2 LQKENI. Between the trimmed V and J ends, which lost 1 base and 4 bases, there was a span of 10 bases. CDR3 loop: CASSPLDRFTGELFF. CDR3 coding DNA: TGTGCCAGCTCACCACTCGATCGATTCACCGGGGAGCTGTTTTTT. Full variable domain (missing parts from reference TRBV18 and TRBJ2-2): NAGVMQNPRHLVRRRGQEARLRCSPMKGHSHVYWYRQLPEEGLKFMVYLQKENIIDESGMPKERFSAEFPKEGPSILRIQQVVRGDSAAYFCASSPLDRFTGELFFGEGSRLTVL.

In the case of this clone: Compared with germline, one end of the junction differs, possibly owing to a read error. The chain employs TRBV7-7 and TRBJ2-2, with D uncertain. The CDR3 loop spans 15 amino acids. In germline, CDR1 is SSHAT, CDR2 FNYEAQ (reference sequence). CDR3 amino acids: CASSLEAAGTGELFF. DNA for the CDR3: TGTGCTAGCAGCTTAGAGGCAGCTGGCACCGGGGAGCTGTTTTTT.

The rearrangement uses TRBV5-6 and TRBJ1-3; D remains ambiguous. The germline V gene encodes CDR1 SGHDT and CDR2 YYEEEE. CDR3 length: 15 amino acids. Trimming stripped 1 base from V and 0 bases from J, with 8 bases between. The CDR3 region has the DNA TGTGCCAGCAGCTTGCAGGCGAACTCTGGAAACACCATATATTTT. The encoded protein is CASSLQANSGNTIYF.

V usage is TRBV6-5 and J usage is TRBJ2-3; 9 nucleotides line up with TRBD1. CDR1 is MNHEY and CDR2 is SVGAGI in the germline V gene. There are 14 residues in the CDR3. The V and J ends lost 5 bases and 5 bases, in that order; junction bases with no gene match: 5. CDR3 amino acids: CASSTYRGQDTQYF. Here the CDR3 DNA reads TGTGCCAGCAGTACCTACAGGGGGCAAGATACGCAGTATTTT.

This chain links TRBV4-1 with TRBJ2-3; TRBD1 agrees at 8 bases. The CDR3 consists of 16 residues. The germline V gene has CDR1 MGHRA and CDR2 YSYEKL. V gave up 1 base and J gave up 6 bases; unmatched junction bases: 9. Here the CDR3 reads CASSQGQGTRADTQYF. CDR3 DNA sequence: TGCGCCAGCAGCCAAGGACAGGGGACGAGGGCCGATACGCAGTATTTT.

The rearrangement joins TRBV15 to TRBJ1-1; D perhaps matches TRBD1 (5 bases). Trimming cost V 8 bases and J 1 base, with 8 bases left between them. In germline, CDR1 is LNHNV, CDR2 YYDKDF (reference sequence). This CDR3 region has 12 residues. CDR3 in amino acids: CATGATNTEAFF. In nucleotides, the CDR3 is TGTGCCACCGGGGCCACGAACACTGAAGCTTTCTTT.

Here the CDR3 reads CASRLGNTGELFF. The CDR3 bases are TGTGCCAGCAGGCTCGGGAACACCGGGGAGCTGTTTTTT. The chain joins TRBV19 to TRBJ2-2; no firm D call. CDR1 and CDR2 (germline): LNHDA, SQIVND (reference sequence). The CDR3 spans 13 residues. Trimming removed 9 bases at V and 1 base at J, with 9 bases between. Supplemented by reference TRBV19 and TRBJ2-2, the full variable domain reads DGGITQSPKYLFRKEGQNVTLSCEQNLNHDAMYWYRQDPGQGLRLIYYSQIVNDFQKGDIAEGYSVSREKKESFPLTVTSAQKNPTAFYLCASRLGNTGELFFGEGSRLTVL.

V gene TRBV7-3 combines with J gene TRBJ1-3; 10 bases match TRBD1. CDR1 and CDR2 from the germline V gene are SGHTA and FQGTGA. V was clipped by 5 bases and J by 2 bases; unmatched bases: 3. The CDR3 totals 15 residues. The CDR3 here is CASSVDRGPGNTIYF. The CDR3 DNA reads TGTGCCAGCAGCGTCGACAGGGGGCCTGGAAACACCATATATTTT.

This clone showed up just once. This chain links TRBV18 with TRBJ2-1, with D perhaps TRBD1 (5 bases). Between the trimmed V and J ends, which lost 0 bases and 5 bases, there was a span of 14 bases. CDR3 length: 16 residues. CDR1 is KGHSH and CDR2 is LQKENI in the germline V gene. The CDR3 sequence: CASSPPGRPTDNEQFF. Here the CDR3 DNA reads TGTGCCAGCTCACCACCGGGGCGCCCCACCGACAATGAGCAGTTCTTC. The variable domain in full, completed from reference TRBV18 and TRBJ2-1, reads NAGVMQNPRHLVRRRGQEARLRCSPMKGHSHVYWYRQLPEEGLKFMVYLQKENIIDESGMPKERFSAEFPKEGPSILRIQQVVRGDSAAYFCASSPPGRPTDNEQFFGPGTRLTVL.

The genes are TRBV10-1 and TRBJ2-3; the match to TRBD1 covers 7 bases. Germline values: CDR1 WNHNN, CDR2 SYGVQD (reference sequence). This CDR3 region has 15 residues. V was clipped by 2 bases and J by 4 bases; unmatched bases: 6. The CDR3 protein is CASSEPGQRPDTQYF. The CDR3 coding sequence is TGCGCCAGCAGTGAGCCGGGACAGAGACCAGATACGCAGTATTTT.

This chain connects TRBV6-1 to TRBJ2-1; D assignment may be TRBD1 or TRBD2 (5 bases each). Germline loops: CDR1 MNHNS, CDR2 SASEGT. The CDR3 consists of 13 residues. V was cut by 0 bases and J by 9 bases, with 9 bases left in between. This chain's CDR3 is CASSEAGVGEQFF. In DNA, the CDR3 is TGTGCCAGCAGTGAAGCGGGGGTAGGTGAGCAGTTCTTC.

This clone came up once. V gene TRBV4-1 combines with J gene TRBJ2-7, with unresolved D. Germline V CDR1 and CDR2: MGHRA, YSYEKL. The CDR3 spans 15 residues. Trimming shortened V by 1 base and J by 10 bases, and 20 bases separated the two germline ends. In nucleotides, the CDR3 is TGCGCCAGCAGCCAAGTGACTGCCCGGAGCTTCAACCAGTACTTC. It specifies CASSQVTARSFNQYF.

The chain carries TRBV5-8 and TRBJ2-1, with 7 nucleotides matching TRBD2. This CDR3 comprises 14 residues. The germline gives CDR1 SGHTS, CDR2 YDEGEE. V was pared by 7 bases and J by 8 bases, with 12 bases of the junction left unmatched. The CDR3: CASWFGGGVDEQFF. CDR3 bases: TGTGCCAGCTGGTTCGGCGGGGGTGTGGATGAGCAGTTCTTC.

The chain is built from TRBV2 and TRBJ2-2, with 10 bases fitting TRBD1. CDR1 is SNHLY, CDR2 FYNNEI, per germline. Trimming at V came to 6 bases and at J to 4 bases, leaving 5 bases not matched to a gene. This CDR3 is built from 15 residues. CDR3 bases: TGTGCCAGCAGGGGACAGGGGATTCGCACCGGGGAGCTGTTTTTT. Protein sequence: CASRGQGIRTGELFF.

The chain recombines TRBV7-8 with TRBJ2-4; 8 bases map to TRBD2. CDR3 length: 15 residues. Trimming took 5 bases from V and 4 from J; bases not matched to a gene: 7. Germline V lookup: CDR1 SGHVS, CDR2 FQNEAQ. This chain's CDR3 is CASSERVAGKNIQYF. CDR3 nucleotides: TGTGCCAGCAGCGAACGGGTAGCGGGGAAAAACATTCAGTACTTC.

This chain links TRBV6-1 with TRBJ1-2; a possible D gene is TRBD1 (5 bases). Per germline, CDR1 MNHNS and CDR2 SASEGT. This CDR3 comprises 15 residues. Trimming shortened V by 3 bases and J by 2 bases, and 13 bases separated the two germline ends. CDR3 sequence reads: CASSEATGVNYGYTF. The CDR3 DNA follows: TGTGCCAGCAGTGAGGCAACGGGGGTCAACTATGGCTACACCTTC.

V gene TRBV29-1 combines with J gene TRBJ1-2, with 9 bases aligning to TRBD1. V was pared by 2 bases and J by 5 bases, with 6 bases of the junction left unmatched. CDR1 is SQVTM, CDR2 ANQGSEA, per germline. CDR3 size: 14 residues. CDR3 loop: CSVETGGAGYGYTF. DNA of the CDR3: TGCAGCGTTGAAACAGGGGGCGCAGGGTATGGCTACACCTTC.

This clone occurred a few times. V gene TRBV7-9 combines with J gene TRBJ2-5; the D gene is possibly TRBD2 (5 bases). Germline V CDR1 and CDR2: SEHNR, FQNEAQ (reference sequence). The CDR3 consists of 12 residues. Trimming took off 1 base at V and 14 bases at J, with 14 bases between the two ends. Here the CDR3 reads CASSLVSATGYF. CDR3 DNA: TGTGCCAGCAGCTTAGTATCGGCCACGGGATACTTC.

CDR3 in amino acids: CASSIYSGGSYEQYF. The CDR3 nucleotides read TGTGCCAGCAGCATATATAGCGGGGGCTCCTACGAGCAGTACTTC. This chain connects TRBV7-8 to TRBJ2-7; TRBD2 agrees at 9 bases. V shed 5 bases and J 0 bases; nucleotides not matched to a gene: 5. Germline CDR1 SGHVS, CDR2 FQNEAQ. The CDR3 is 15 amino acids.

This chain uses TRBV2 with TRBJ2-5; TRBD2 might be the D (5 bases). V dropped 8 bases and J dropped 1 base, with 11 bases sitting between them. Germline V gene lookup returns CDR1 SNHLY and CDR2 FYNNEI. The CDR3 has 13 amino acids. Here the CDR3 DNA reads TGTGCCAGCGTGGAGGTCCGCCAAGAGACCCAGTACTTC. Translating it yields CASVEVRQETQYF.

This chain joins TRBV6-5 and TRBJ1-1, with a possible D match to TRBD1 (6 bases). V dropped 5 bases and J dropped 5 bases, with 15 bases sitting between them. This CDR3 region has 14 residues. From germline, CDR1 is MNHEY and CDR2 SVGAGI. This chain's CDR3 is CASSPQGPGTEAFF. The CDR3 DNA is TGTGCCAGCAGTCCTCAGGGGCCGGGGACTGAAGCTTTCTTT.

The J gene is TRBJ2-3, the V gene TRBV11-2; D is perhaps TRBD2 (7 bases). The V end was cut by 2 bases, the J end by 2 bases, with 20 bases between. From germline, CDR1 is SGHAT and CDR2 FQNNGV. This CDR3 comprises 18 residues. CDR3 residues: CASSLRVTGGQNTDTQYF. The CDR3 nucleotides are TGTGCCAGCAGCTTACGAGTAACGGGGGGCCAAAACACAGATACGCAGTATTTT.

This clone was seen only a few times. The genes are TRBV30 and TRBJ1-1; D might be TRBD1 (5 bases). The CDR3 runs 15 residues. CDR1 is GTSNPN, CDR2 SVGIG, per germline (reference sequence). V was cut by 0 bases and J by 6 bases, with 17 bases left in between. CDR3 loop: CAWSVRTQGVAEAFF. The CDR3 DNA follows: TGTGCCTGGAGTGTAAGGACCCAGGGTGTGGCTGAAGCTTTCTTT.